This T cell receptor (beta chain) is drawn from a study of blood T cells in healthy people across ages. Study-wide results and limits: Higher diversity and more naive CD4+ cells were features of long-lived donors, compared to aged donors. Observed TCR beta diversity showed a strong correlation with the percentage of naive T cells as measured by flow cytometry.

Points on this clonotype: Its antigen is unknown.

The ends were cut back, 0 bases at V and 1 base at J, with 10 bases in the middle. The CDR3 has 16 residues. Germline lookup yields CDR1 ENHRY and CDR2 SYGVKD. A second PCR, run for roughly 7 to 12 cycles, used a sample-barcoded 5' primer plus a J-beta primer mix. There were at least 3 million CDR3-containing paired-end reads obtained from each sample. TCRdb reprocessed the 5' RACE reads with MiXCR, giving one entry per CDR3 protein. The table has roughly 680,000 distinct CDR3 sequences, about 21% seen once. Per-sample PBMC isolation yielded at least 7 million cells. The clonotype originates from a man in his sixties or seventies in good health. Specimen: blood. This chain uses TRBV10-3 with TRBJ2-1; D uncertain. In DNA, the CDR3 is TGTGCCATCAGTGAGTCGAAGGCTCGATCCTACAATGAGCAGTTCTTC. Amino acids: CAISESKARSYNEQFF.